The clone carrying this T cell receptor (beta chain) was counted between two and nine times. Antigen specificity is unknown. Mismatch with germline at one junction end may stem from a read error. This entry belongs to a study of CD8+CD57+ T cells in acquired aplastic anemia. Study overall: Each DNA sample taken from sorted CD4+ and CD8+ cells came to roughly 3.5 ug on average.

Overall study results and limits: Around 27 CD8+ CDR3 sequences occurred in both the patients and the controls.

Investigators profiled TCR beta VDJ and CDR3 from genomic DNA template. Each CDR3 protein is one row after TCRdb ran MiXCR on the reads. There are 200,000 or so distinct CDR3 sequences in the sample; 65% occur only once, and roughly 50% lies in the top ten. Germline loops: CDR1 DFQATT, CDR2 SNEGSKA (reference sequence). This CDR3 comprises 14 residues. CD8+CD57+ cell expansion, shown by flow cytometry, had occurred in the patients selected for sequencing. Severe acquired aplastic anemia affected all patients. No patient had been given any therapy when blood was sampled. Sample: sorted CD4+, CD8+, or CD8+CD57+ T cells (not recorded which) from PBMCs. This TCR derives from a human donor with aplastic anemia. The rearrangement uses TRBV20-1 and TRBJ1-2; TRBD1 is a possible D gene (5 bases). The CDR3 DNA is TGCAGTGCTGGAGAGAACCCACAGGTTGGAGGCTACACCTTC. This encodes CSAGENPQVGGYTF.